This T cell receptor (beta chain) was sequenced during a study of blood T cell repertoires in COVID-19. Across the study: T cells, B-cell-depleted T cells, or PBMCs supplied cDNA or gDNA.

Trimming cost V 4 bases and J 3 bases; bases outside gene matches: 5. CDR1 is SGHKS and CDR2 is YYEKEE in the germline V gene (reference sequence). This CDR3 is built from 14 residues. As processed by the authors: How many nucleated cells were present was estimated from reference gene primer amplification. Sequencing was performed with immunoSEQ multiplex PCR; in TCRdb, only in-frame clones are kept and a portion is missing. The V and J calls and clone size were taken over from that table, and D and trimming were inferred from the DNA. The table lists about 240,000 clones, under 85% of them singletons.

The clonotype was recovered from a human donor in a cohort sampled during active COVID-19. The gene calls are TRBV5-5 and TRBJ1-1; 8 bases line up with TRBD1. The sequenced sample consisted of peripheral blood. The CDR3 DNA is TGTGCCAGCAGCGTGACGACAGGGGACACTGAAGCTTTCTTT. It specifies CASSVTTGDTEAFF.